The sequence of this T cell receptor (beta chain) was determined in a study of blood T cell repertoires in COVID-19. Generated by immunoSEQ multiplex PCR, the TCRdb table keeps only in-frame clones and is missing some. The data hold a few hundred thousand clones, with under 90% observed a single time. The CDR3 is made up of 11 amino acids. V lost 7 bases and J lost 7, with 9 bases in between. The V and J genes are TRBV12-3 or TRBV12-4 and TRBJ2-3; D is uncertain. Material: peripheral blood. This receptor was identified in a young woman with acute or convalescent COVID-19. Written as DNA, the CDR3 is TGTGCCAGCATGGGCTCTTATACGCAGTATTTT. This codes for CASMGSYTQYF.